Below, 11 T cell receptor beta chains from the same sample are listed, as sequenced in a study of regulatory T cells in long-lasting Graves disease. Arm-PCR of CDR3 regions with iRepertoire HTBI primers generated TCR beta libraries. MiXCR, applied by TCRdb to the multiplex PCR reads, yields one record per CDR3 protein. The table has over 500,000 distinct CDR3 sequences, roughly 15% seen once. Regarding time point: newly diagnosed GD, antithyroid drugs for less than 3 months. PBMCs were the source of the RNA used for TCR sequencing. These sequences were also reported in another study, on T cells in Graves' hyperthyroidism and ophthalmopathy.

Source: peripheral blood mononuclear cells (PBMCs), taken at new diagnosis, from a patient treated with antithyroid drugs. All receptors come from a young man with Graves disease.

This clonotype occurred many times. The gene calls are TRBV28 and TRBJ2-5; D may be TRBD1 (6 bases). Trimming left V 5 bases short and J 2 bases short, with 9 bases between. The CDR3 has 13 residues. The germline CDR1 and CDR2 sequences are MDHEN and SYDVKM. CDR3 coding DNA: TGTGCCAGCAGTAAAGGACAGCAAGAGACCCAGTACTTC. Its protein is CASSKGQQETQYF.

The rearrangement uses TRBV9 and TRBJ2-1; possible D gene TRBD2, 6 bases. The germline V gene has CDR1 SGDLS and CDR2 YYNGEE. The ends were cut back, 0 bases at V and 4 bases at J, with 14 bases in the middle. This CDR3 spans 16 amino acids. The CDR3 DNA reads as TGTGCCAGCAGCGTAGGATGGGGGGAGTCTTACAATGAGCAGTTCTTC. Translating it yields CASSVGWGESYNEQFF.

This clonotype appeared many times. The CDR3 reads CSAGGSGFAEAFF. CDR3 nucleotides: TGCAGTGCGGGGGGGTCTGGGTTCGCTGAAGCTTTCTTT. The chain recombines TRBV20-1 with TRBJ1-1; D possibly corresponds to TRBD1 (5 bases). With 6 bases removed from V and 6 bases from J, the gap between germline ends came to 17 bases. The CDR3 has 13 residues. Germline loops: CDR1 DFQATT, CDR2 SNEGSKA (reference sequence).

This clonotype occurred a few times. A junction end diverges from the germline sequence, so it may reflect a read error. V usage is TRBV15 and J usage is TRBJ2-2; 9 nucleotides line up with TRBD1. The germline gives CDR1 LNHNV, CDR2 YYDKDF (reference sequence). The CDR3 is made up of 15 amino acids. This CDR3 is CVTSRDRGATGELFF. The CDR3 region has the DNA TGTGTCACCAGCAGAGACAGGGGGGCCACCGGGGAGCTGTTTTTT.

This clonotype was recorded at least ten times. V is TRBV5-1 and J is TRBJ2-3, with 11 bases identical to TRBD2. V was clipped by 0 bases and J by 4 bases; unmatched bases: 7. This CDR3 is 17 amino acids long. Per the germline V gene, CDR1 is SGHRS and CDR2 is YFSETQ. The CDR3 region is CASSLAVAGGSADTQYF. In DNA form, the CDR3 reads TGCGCCAGCAGCTTGGCGGTAGCGGGAGGGTCCGCAGATACGCAGTATTTT.

The rearrangement links TRBV4-1 to TRBJ1-5, with 7 positions matching TRBD1. The V segment lost 5 bases and the J segment 6 bases; nucleotides outside the gene matches: 7. The length of the CDR3 is 14 residues. Germline V gene sequence: CDR1 MGHRA, CDR2 YSYEKL. The CDR3 region has the DNA TGCGCCAGCAGCTCGGGACAGCCGATTCAGCCCCAGCATTTT. Amino acids: CASSSGQPIQPQHF.

This chain uses TRBV13 with TRBJ2-5; D ambiguous. Germline CDR1 PRHDT, CDR2 FYEKMQ (reference sequence). The V end lost 5 bases, the J end lost 5 bases, and 15 bases lay between the germline ends. The CDR3 loop spans 14 amino acids. The CDR3 spells CASSPEAPTETQYF. CDR3 DNA: TGTGCCAGCAGCCCCGAAGCCCCCACTGAGACCCAGTACTTC.

For this clonotype: A much larger clone lies one base from this, so it may be a read error. J is TRBJ2-5 and V is TRBV27; 7 nucleotides align to TRBD1. J gave up 4 bases and V 8 bases, and 10 bases lay outside the gene matches. Germline V lookup: CDR1 MNHEY, CDR2 SMNVEV (reference sequence). The CDR3 contains 14 residues. The CDR3 protein is CASGHRDSRETQYF. As DNA, the CDR3 is TGTGCCAGCGGTCACCGGGACAGCAGAGAGACCCAGTACTTC.

This clonotype was detected a few times. The V gene is TRBV11-2, the J gene TRBJ1-1; D ambiguous. V lost 0 bases, J lost 1 base, and 18 bases lay in between. The CDR3 has 18 residues. CDR1 SGHAT and CDR2 FQNNGV come from the germline V gene. The CDR3 DNA follows: TGTGCCAGCAGCTTAGACGGTGACATAAGGAGAACGAACACTGAAGCTTTCTTT. Its translation: CASSLDGDIRRTNTEAFF.

In this sample, this clonotype turned up many times. V and J are TRBV6-1 and TRBJ1-4; D may be TRBD1 (6 bases). Trimming shortened V by 6 bases and J by 14 bases, and 25 bases separated the two germline ends. Germline CDR1 MNHNS, CDR2 SASEGT. This CDR3 has 15 amino acids. In DNA, the CDR3 is TGTGCCAGCAGGGAGACAGGCGGGCAGAAGAAAGAGCTGTTTTTT. Amino acids: CASRETGGQKKELFF.

This clonotype was recorded many times. V gene TRBV5-1 combines with J gene TRBJ1-1; D not resolved. Germline V gives CDR1 SGHRS, CDR2 YFSETQ. The CDR3 is 13 amino acids. V dropped 0 bases and J dropped 7 bases, with 10 bases sitting between them. The CDR3 DNA is TGCGCCAGCAGCTTGGAGGACGGAATTGAAGCTTTCTTT. It codes for CASSLEDGIEAFF.